Following are 27 T cell receptor beta chains from one sample sequenced in a study of post-analysis software for immune sequencing data. Study-level findings and limits: Comparison of patients with controls showed about 5 TRBV segments more frequent in patients, TRBV5-6, TRBV5-1 and TRBV20-1 among them.

Prepared TCR beta cDNA libraries contained unique molecular identifiers. TCRdb reanalysed the PCR reads using MiXCR and keeps one entry per CDR3 protein. The data hold fewer than 900,000 distinct CDR3 sequences, with 35% to 55% observed a single time. For these TCRs, the target antigens are not known. Source material: blood. Receptors were obtained from a girl aged 10-17 years with multiple sclerosis.

The J gene is TRBJ2-2, the V gene TRBV6-5; D gene ambiguous. The V gene lost 7 bases and the J gene lost 1 base, with 16 bases spanning the gap. Germline values: CDR1 MNHEY, CDR2 SVGAGI. This CDR3 has 16 amino acids. CDR3 loop: CASTRADPGNTGELFF. The DNA for the CDR3 is TGTGCCAGCACCCGGGCTGACCCGGGGAACACCGGGGAGCTGTTTTTT.

The V and J genes are TRBV28 and TRBJ2-3; 8 bases line up with TRBD1. Germline CDR1 and CDR2: MDHEN and SYDVKM. J lost 4 bases, V lost 4 bases, and 7 bases had no gene match. The length of the CDR3 is 15 residues. For the CDR3, the DNA is TGTGCCAGCAGTTCCCCCAGGGGGCAGGCAGATACGCAGTATTTT. Translated, it gives CASSSPRGQADTQYF.

This clonotype was observed a few times. J is TRBJ2-7 and V is TRBV5-1; TRBD1 matches 9 bases. V was pared by 0 bases and J by 4 bases, with 5 bases of the junction left unmatched. The CDR3 totals 15 residues. Germline V gives CDR1 SGHRS, CDR2 YFSETQ. CDR3 bases: TGCGCCAGCAGCTTGGTTGGGACAGGGAAATACGAGCAGTACTTC. It translates to CASSLVGTGKYEQYF.

This clonotype has more than one count but fewer than ten. This chain links TRBV15 with TRBJ1-2; tentative D call: TRBD1 (6 bases). CDR1 is LNHNV and CDR2 is YYDKDF in the germline V gene (reference sequence). The CDR3 has 16 amino acids. V shed 2 bases and J shed 4 bases, with 17 bases lying between them. This CDR3 is CATSRTRHGQLYGYTF. The CDR3 bases are TGTGCCACCAGCAGAACGCGCCATGGACAGCTCTATGGCTACACCTTC.

The genes are TRBV5-1 and TRBJ2-7; TRBD2 is a possible D gene (5 bases). CDR1 and CDR2 from the germline V gene are SGHRS and YFSETQ. This CDR3 comprises 14 residues. V was pared by 1 base and J by 5 bases, with 13 bases between. The CDR3 sequence is CASSLRGPEDEQYF. In DNA, the CDR3 is TGCGCCAGCAGCTTGAGAGGGCCCGAGGACGAGCAGTACTTC.

The chain couples TRBV2 to TRBJ1-1; a weak D match, TRBD1 (5 bases). Germline loops: CDR1 SNHLY, CDR2 FYNNEI. This CDR3 is 13 amino acids long. Between the trimmed V and J ends, which lost 7 bases and 3 bases, there was a span of 12 bases. The CDR3 sequence is CASNGGGYTEAFF. CDR3 sequence (DNA): TGTGCCAGCAACGGGGGTGGGTACACTGAAGCTTTCTTT.

This chain uses TRBV29-1 with TRBJ2-3, with TRBD2 matching over 8 bases. V lost 4 bases to trimming and J lost 6 bases; unmatched junction nucleotides: 9. Germline V gives CDR1 SQVTM, CDR2 ANQGSEA. The CDR3 extends over 14 amino acids. CDR3 nucleotide sequence: TGCAGCGTTGTGTGGGTTAGCGGGGAGGATACGCAGTATTTT. It specifies CSVVWVSGEDTQYF.

V usage is TRBV18 and J usage is TRBJ2-3; D possibly corresponds to TRBD2 (6 bases). V lost 2 bases and J 2 bases, leaving 14 bases between the germline ends. The CDR3 spans 16 residues. The germline V gene has CDR1 KGHSH and CDR2 LQKENI. CDR3 sequence: CASSPAGLAYTDTQYF. The CDR3 coding sequence is TGTGCCAGCTCACCAGCTGGGCTAGCGTACACAGATACGCAGTATTTT.

The chain recombines TRBV7-9 with TRBJ2-7; maybe TRBD2 (5 bases). The germline gives CDR1 SEHNR, CDR2 FQNEAQ (reference sequence). Trimming shortened V by 4 bases and J by 1 base, and 14 bases separated the two germline ends. The CDR3 loop spans 15 amino acids. CDR3 residues: CASSSDFSASYEQYF. The CDR3, as DNA: TGTGCCAGCAGCTCGGACTTTTCGGCGTCCTACGAGCAGTACTTC.

This clonotype has more than one count but fewer than ten. The rearrangement uses TRBV29-1 and TRBJ2-6; tentative D call: TRBD2 (5 bases). V lost 1 base to trimming and J lost 4 bases, with 8 bases between them. The CDR3 sequence is 14 residues long. Per germline, CDR1 SQVTM and CDR2 ANQGSEA. CDR3 coding DNA: TGCAGCGTTGAAGCAGAGGGCGGGGCCAACGTCCTGACTTTC. Translating it yields CSVEAEGGANVLTF.

Only a few counts were recorded for this clonotype. This rearrangement joins TRBV28 to TRBJ2-7, with a weak D call TRBD1 (6 bases). V lost 6 bases and J 6 bases, leaving 18 bases between the germline ends. The length of the CDR3 is 14 residues. Germline V gives CDR1 MDHEN, CDR2 SYDVKM. CDR3 DNA: TGTGCCAGCAGAAAGGACAGAGGGACACGCGAGCAGTACTTC. Translating gives CASRKDRGTREQYF.

This clonotype has only a few counts. The V and J genes are TRBV28 and TRBJ2-7; 9 nucleotides match TRBD1. Germline trimming cut 4 bases from V and 4 bases from J; bases unmatched to any gene: 8. Per the germline V gene, CDR1 is MDHEN and CDR2 is SYDVKM. CDR3 size: 15 residues. For the CDR3, the DNA is TGTGCCAGCAGTTCAACCGGGACAGGGAGATACGAGCAGTACTTC. Translating it yields CASSSTGTGRYEQYF.

The V gene is TRBV5-1, the J gene TRBJ2-1, with 9 positions matching TRBD2. Trimming at V came to 0 bases and at J to 5 bases, leaving 3 bases not matched to a gene. Looked up from germline, CDR1 is SGHRS and CDR2 is YFSETQ. CDR3 length equals 15 residues. CDR3 in DNA: TGCGCCAGCAGCTTGGGCGGGAGGGCCGACAATGAGCAGTTCTTC. It specifies CASSLGGRADNEQFF. The whole variable domain, filled in from reference TRBV5-1 and TRBJ2-1, reads KAGVTQTPRYLIKTRGQQVTLSCSPISGHRSVSWYQQTPGQGLQFLFEYFSETQRNKGNFPGRFSGRQFSNSRSEMNVSTLELGDSALYLCASSLGGRADNEQFFGPGTRLTVL.

The V gene is TRBV20-1, the J gene TRBJ1-2, with D unresolved. V was trimmed by 6 bases and J by 4 bases, leaving 15 bases between them. CDR1 DFQATT and CDR2 SNEGSKA come from the germline V gene (reference sequence). The CDR3 is 13 amino acids. The CDR3 region has the DNA TGCAGTGCCCATAGGTCTGCTAGCTATGGCTACACCTTC. Translation gives CSAHRSASYGYTF.

The chain combines TRBV7-9 with TRBJ2-3, with 12 bases lining up with TRBD2. Germline V CDR1 and CDR2: SEHNR, FQNEAQ (reference sequence). Trimming at V came to 2 bases and at J to 3 bases, leaving 9 bases not matched to a gene. The CDR3 is 18 residues long. CDR3 nucleotides: TGTGCCAGCAGCTTAAGACTAGCGGGAGATCGTAGGACAGATACGCAGTATTTT. This gives the protein CASSLRLAGDRRTDTQYF.

The CDR3 DNA sequence: TGTGCCAGCAGCGAGACTGGGAGCTCCTACGAGCAGTACTTC. It yields the protein CASSETGSSYEQYF. The gene calls are TRBV9 and TRBJ2-7, with D possibly matching TRBD2 (5 bases). The CDR3 extends over 14 amino acids. The germline V and J ends were trimmed by 3 bases and 0 bases, with 10 bases remaining between them. The germline CDR1 and CDR2 sequences are SGDLS and YYNGEE.

This clonotype was recorded a few times. V usage is TRBV3-1 and J usage is TRBJ1-2, with 8 bases matching TRBD1. Germline CDR1 reads LGHDT; CDR2 reads YNNKEL (reference sequence). Trimming at V came to 4 bases and at J to 7 bases, leaving 8 bases not matched to a gene. CDR3 length: 14 residues. The CDR3 bases are TGTGCCAGCAGCCGAGAGGACAGGGACAGTGGCTACACCTTC. It codes for CASSREDRDSGYTF.

The CDR3 region has the DNA TGTGCCAGCAGCGCGACTAGCGGCCCTACCTACGAGCAGTACTTC. It translates to CASSATSGPTYEQYF. The V gene is TRBV6-1, the J gene TRBJ2-7; 9 nucleotides match TRBD2. The trim removed 6 bases at V and 2 bases at J, leaving 8 bases unmatched. The germline V gene encodes CDR1 MNHNS and CDR2 SASEGT. CDR3 size: 15 residues.

The CDR3 spells CSVRSGTSTDTQYF. The CDR3 DNA follows: TGCAGCGTGAGGAGCGGGACTAGCACAGATACGCAGTATTTT. The gene calls are TRBV29-1 and TRBJ2-3; 7 bases match TRBD2. Germline CDR1 is SQVTM and CDR2 is ANQGSEA. The CDR3 consists of 14 residues. The trim removed 6 bases at V and 0 bases at J, leaving 6 bases unmatched.

This clonotype has a count of ten or more. The rearrangement links TRBV29-1 to TRBJ2-1, with D maybe TRBD2 (5 bases). The CDR3 length is 11 residues. Germline V gene data show CDR1 as SQVTM and CDR2 as ANQGSEA. V lost 3 bases to trimming and J lost 12 bases, with 12 bases between them. Here the CDR3 reads CSVDPGDGQFF. CDR3 sequence (DNA): TGCAGCGTTGACCCCGGGGATGGGCAGTTCTTC.

This clonotype was detected a few times. J is TRBJ2-3 and V is TRBV7-2; D uncertain. Germline V CDR1 and CDR2: SGHTA, FQGNSA. This CDR3 comprises 16 residues. Between the trimmed V and J ends, which lost 2 bases and 4 bases, there was a span of 16 bases. Written as DNA, the CDR3 is TGTGCCAGCAGCTTATTAGCCCCTGGTGGGGCAGATACGCAGTATTTT. This codes for CASSLLAPGGADTQYF.

This chain uses TRBV28 with TRBJ1-5; D gene uncertain. The ends were cut back, 6 bases at V and 0 bases at J, with 15 bases in the middle. The CDR3 extends over 16 amino acids. Looked up from germline, CDR1 is MDHEN and CDR2 is SYDVKM. The CDR3 sequence is CASRLPQTASNQPQHF. CDR3 nucleotide sequence: TGTGCCAGCAGGCTCCCCCAAACCGCTAGCAATCAGCCCCAGCATTTT.

The rearrangement links TRBV6-6 to TRBJ1-1; D not resolved. V was pared by 6 bases and J by 5 bases, with 10 bases between. Germline CDR1 and CDR2: MNHNY and SVGAGI (reference sequence). The CDR3 spans 12 residues. The CDR3 nucleotides are TGTGCCAGCAGGTTCGAGGGAACTGAAGCTTTCTTT. As protein: CASRFEGTEAFF.

This clonotype came up a few times. The chain employs TRBV7-2 and TRBJ2-7; 9 nucleotides line up with TRBD2. This CDR3 spans 16 amino acids. Germline CDR1 and CDR2: SGHTA and FQGNSA. V lost 2 bases, J lost 6 bases, and 11 bases stayed unmatched. CDR3 DNA: TGTGCCAGCAGCTTATTAAGCCTAGCGGGGAGACCCGAGCAGTACTTC. It is translated as CASSLLSLAGRPEQYF.

In its sample, this clonotype was seen a few times. V usage is TRBV7-2 and J usage is TRBJ2-1; 9 positions match TRBD2. Per germline, CDR1 SGHTA and CDR2 FQGNSA. This CDR3 is built from 15 residues. The V segment lost 0 bases and the J segment 15 bases; nucleotides outside the gene matches: 12. CDR3 nucleotide sequence: TGTGCCAGCAGCTTAGCGTTGGCGGGAGGGCCCGCGGGGTTCTTC. Its protein product is CASSLALAGGPAGFF.

This clonotype came up a few times. This chain links TRBV9 with TRBJ2-1, with D perhaps matching TRBD1 (6 bases). From germline, CDR1 is SGDLS and CDR2 YYNGEE. The CDR3 spans 14 residues. The V and J ends lost 0 bases and 7 bases respectively, with 11 bases between them. The CDR3 region has the DNA TGTGCCAGCAGCGTAGTAGGAAGGGGGAATGAGCAGTTCTTC. Protein sequence: CASSVVGRGNEQFF.

V usage is TRBV20-1 and J usage is TRBJ2-1, with D maybe TRBD2 (6 bases). Germline CDR1 reads DFQATT; CDR2 reads SNEGSKA (reference sequence). The CDR3 covers 18 residues. V was clipped by 6 bases and J by 3 bases, with 27 bases between them. The CDR3 region is CSALGRGISTKNYNEQFF. The CDR3 bases are TGCAGTGCCCTGGGGCGCGGGATCTCAACTAAAAACTACAATGAGCAGTTCTTC.